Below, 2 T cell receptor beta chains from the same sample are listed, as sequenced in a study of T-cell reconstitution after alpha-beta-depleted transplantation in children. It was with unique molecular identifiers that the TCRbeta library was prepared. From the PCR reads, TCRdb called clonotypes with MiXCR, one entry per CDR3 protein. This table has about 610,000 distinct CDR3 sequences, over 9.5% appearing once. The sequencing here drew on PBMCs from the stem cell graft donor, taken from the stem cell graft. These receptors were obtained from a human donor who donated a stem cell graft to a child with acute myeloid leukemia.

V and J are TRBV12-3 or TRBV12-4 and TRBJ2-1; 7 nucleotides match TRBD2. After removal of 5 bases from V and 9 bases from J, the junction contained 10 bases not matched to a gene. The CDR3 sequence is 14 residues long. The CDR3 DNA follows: TGTGCCAGCAGTAAGCGGGAAGGGAGGAGTGAGCAGTTCTTC. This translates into CASSKREGRSEQFF.

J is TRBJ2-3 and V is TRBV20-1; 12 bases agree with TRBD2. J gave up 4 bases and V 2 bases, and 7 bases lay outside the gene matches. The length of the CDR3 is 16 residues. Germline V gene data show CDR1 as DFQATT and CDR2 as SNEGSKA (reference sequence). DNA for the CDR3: TGCAGTGCTAGAAGACTAGCGGGAGATTATTCAGATACGCAGTATTTT. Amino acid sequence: CSARRLAGDYSDTQYF.